This section outlines one T cell receptor beta chain sequence together with its context. What it binds is not known. The sample is drawn from a study of identical twins. Study-wide findings and caveats: High-abundance cord blood beta clonotypes had fewer insertions; memory repertoires showed none.

The germline gives CDR1 SGHNT, CDR2 YYREEE (reference sequence). The CDR3 length is 12 residues. Trimming took 4 bases from V and 3 from J, leaving 7 bases between them. TCRdb analysed the 5' RACE reads with MiXCR anew, one entry per CDR3 protein. Of some 260,000 distinct CDR3 sequences in the sample, over 12% were seen once. This chain links TRBV5-4 with TRBJ1-2, with D unresolved. The receptor comes from a woman aged 18-29 years in good health. The sequenced sample was memory (CD45RO+) T cells sorted from blood. CDR3 in DNA: TGTGCCAGCAGCCGCCGAGACTATGGCTACACCTTC. Encoded protein: CASSRRDYGYTF.